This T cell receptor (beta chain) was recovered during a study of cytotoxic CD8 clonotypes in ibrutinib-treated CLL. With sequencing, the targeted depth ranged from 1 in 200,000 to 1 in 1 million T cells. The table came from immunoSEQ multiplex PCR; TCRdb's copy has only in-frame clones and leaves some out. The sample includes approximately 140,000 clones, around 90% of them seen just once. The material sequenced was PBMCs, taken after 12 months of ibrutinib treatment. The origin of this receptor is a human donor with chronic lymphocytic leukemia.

Here the CDR3 reads CASSQKEAAYEQYF. In DNA form, the CDR3 reads TGCGCCAGCAGCCAAAAGGAGGCAGCCTACGAGCAGTACTTC. The chain uses TRBV4-1 and TRBJ2-7; a weak D match, TRBD2 (5 bases). Germline V gene lookup returns CDR1 MGHRA and CDR2 YSYEKL. Trimming cost V 2 bases and J 2 bases, with 10 bases left between them. The CDR3 totals 14 residues.